This is a list of T cell receptor beta chains from one sample in a study of T cell changes during pregnancy in multiple sclerosis. Some clones are missing from TCRdb's copy, which holds only in-frame ones; the method was immunoSEQ multiplex PCR. The sample includes about 69,000 clones, 85% to 95% seen only once; the top ten take 2%. The sample here was peripheral blood, taken in the third trimester of pregnancy. The receptor source for this set is a female donor in good health, enrolled as a control in a pregnancy study. Both conserved end residues are part of each CDR3. The order of the fields is J gene, clone size, V gene, D gene, CDR3 protein, CDR3 DNA. D genes are given only for firm matches. Clone size is given for some rows only: seen once, a few or many times, or a class if the clone is expanded.

j_call: TRBJ2-7; clone_size: -; v_call: TRBV10-1; d_call: TRBD2; cdr3_aa: CASSGGLATYEQYF; cdr3_nt: TGCGCCAGCAGTGGGGGACTAGCCACCTACGAGCAGTACTTC
j_call: TRBJ2-7; clone_size: -; v_call: TRBV27; d_call: TRBD2; cdr3_aa: CASSPQRGPYEQYF; cdr3_nt: TGTGCCAGCAGTCCCCAGCGGGGGCCCTACGAGCAGTACTTC
j_call: TRBJ1-4; clone_size: -; v_call: TRBV9; d_call: -; cdr3_aa: CASSVSPVTTNEKLFF; cdr3_nt: TGTGCCAGCAGCGTATCCCCAGTTACAACTAATGAAAAACTGTTTTTT
j_call: TRBJ2-1; clone_size: -; v_call: TRBV27; d_call: TRBD2; cdr3_aa: CASSRGTTAYNEQFF; cdr3_nt: TGTGCCAGCAGTCGCGGGACTACCGCCTACAATGAGCAGTTCTTC
j_call: TRBJ2-1; clone_size: -; v_call: TRBV7-2; d_call: TRBD2; cdr3_aa: CASSLDTSGYNEQFF; cdr3_nt: TGTGCCAGCAGCTTAGATACTAGCGGATACAATGAGCAGTTCTTC
j_call: TRBJ2-2; clone_size: once; v_call: TRBV6-5; d_call: TRBD2; cdr3_aa: CASSRTSRNTGELFF; cdr3_nt: TGTGCCAGCAGCCGGACTAGCAGGAACACCGGGGAGCTGTTTTTT
j_call: TRBJ2-5; clone_size: -; v_call: TRBV15; d_call: -; cdr3_aa: CATSRRKETQYF; cdr3_nt: TGTGCCACCAGCAGGCGGAAAGAGACCCAGTACTTC
j_call: TRBJ2-7; clone_size: -; v_call: TRBV28; d_call: -; cdr3_aa: CAAGEQYF; cdr3_nt: TGTGCGGCGGGCGAGCAGTACTTC
j_call: TRBJ2-5; clone_size: -; v_call: TRBV9; d_call: TRBD1; cdr3_aa: CASSVGTGGQETQYF; cdr3_nt: TGTGCCAGCAGCGTCGGGACAGGGGGACAAGAGACCCAGTACTTC
j_call: TRBJ1-2; clone_size: -; v_call: TRBV30; d_call: TRBD1; cdr3_aa: CAWSATGMNYGYTF; cdr3_nt: TGTGCCTGGAGTGCGACAGGGATGAACTATGGCTACACCTTC
j_call: TRBJ1-1; clone_size: -; v_call: TRBV7-9; d_call: TRBD1; cdr3_aa: CASSRQGTEAFF; cdr3_nt: TGTGCCAGCAGCCGACAGGGCACTGAAGCTTTCTTT
j_call: TRBJ2-1; clone_size: -; v_call: TRBV21-1; d_call: -; cdr3_aa: CASRAGTFHNEQFF; cdr3_nt: TGTGCCAGCAGGGCCGGGACTTTCCACAATGAGCAGTTCTTC
j_call: TRBJ2-2; clone_size: -; v_call: TRBV10-1; d_call: TRBD2; cdr3_aa: CASPPRMAGGHTGELFF; cdr3_nt: TGCGCCAGCCCCCCCCGAATGGCGGGGGGACACACCGGGGAGCTGTTTTTT
j_call: TRBJ2-5; clone_size: once; v_call: TRBV18; d_call: TRBD2; cdr3_aa: CASAAIAGTGETQYF; cdr3_nt: TGTGCCAGCGCGGCGATAGCGGGGACGGGAGAGACCCAGTACTTC
j_call: TRBJ2-7; clone_size: -; v_call: TRBV30; d_call: TRBD1; cdr3_aa: CAWSEGDRSYEQYF; cdr3_nt: TGTGCCTGGAGCGAAGGGGACAGGTCCTACGAGCAGTACTTC
j_call: TRBJ2-4; clone_size: -; v_call: TRBV28; d_call: -; cdr3_aa: CAGSERPKNIQYF; cdr3_nt: TGTGCCGGGTCGGAGCGGCCCAAAAACATTCAGTACTTC
j_call: TRBJ1-6; clone_size: -; v_call: TRBV5-1; d_call: TRBD1; cdr3_aa: CASSPSGGLNSPLHF; cdr3_nt: TGCGCCAGCAGCCCCTCAGGGGGACTTAATTCACCCCTCCACTTT
j_call: TRBJ1-2; clone_size: -; v_call: TRBV5-6; d_call: -; cdr3_aa: CASSFTGMSYGYTF; cdr3_nt: TGTGCCAGCAGCTTTACGGGGATGAGCTATGGCTACACCTTC
j_call: TRBJ2-6; clone_size: -; v_call: TRBV5-4; d_call: -; cdr3_aa: CASSLVAGNSGANVLTF; cdr3_nt: TGTGCCAGCAGCTTGGTGGCGGGGAACTCTGGGGCCAACGTCCTGACTTTC
j_call: TRBJ1-2; clone_size: -; v_call: TRBV10-3; d_call: -; cdr3_aa: CAISPGIIVFYGYTF; cdr3_nt: TGTGCCATCAGCCCCGGGATCATAGTCTTTTATGGCTACACCTTC